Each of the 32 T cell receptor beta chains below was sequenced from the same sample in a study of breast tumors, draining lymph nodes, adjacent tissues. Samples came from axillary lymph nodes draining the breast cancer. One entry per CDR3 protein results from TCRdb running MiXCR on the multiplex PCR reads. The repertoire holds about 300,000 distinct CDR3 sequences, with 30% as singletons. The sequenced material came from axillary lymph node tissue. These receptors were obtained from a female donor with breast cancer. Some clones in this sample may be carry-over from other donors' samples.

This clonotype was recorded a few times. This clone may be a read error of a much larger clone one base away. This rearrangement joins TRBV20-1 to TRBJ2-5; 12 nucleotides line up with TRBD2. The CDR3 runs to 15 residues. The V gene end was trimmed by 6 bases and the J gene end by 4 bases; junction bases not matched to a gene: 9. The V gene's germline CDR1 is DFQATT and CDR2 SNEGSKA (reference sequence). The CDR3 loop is CSASGGLAGPETQYF. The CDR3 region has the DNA TGCAGTGCCTCGGGGGGACTAGCGGGTCCAGAGACCCAGTACTTC.

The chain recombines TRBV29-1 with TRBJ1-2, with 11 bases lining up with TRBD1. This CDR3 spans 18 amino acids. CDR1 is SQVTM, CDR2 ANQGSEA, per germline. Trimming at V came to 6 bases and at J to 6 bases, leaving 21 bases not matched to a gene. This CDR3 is CSVPGQGGPIGRAHGYTF. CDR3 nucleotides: TGCAGCGTACCGGGACAGGGGGGTCCAATTGGCAGGGCGCATGGCTACACCTTC.

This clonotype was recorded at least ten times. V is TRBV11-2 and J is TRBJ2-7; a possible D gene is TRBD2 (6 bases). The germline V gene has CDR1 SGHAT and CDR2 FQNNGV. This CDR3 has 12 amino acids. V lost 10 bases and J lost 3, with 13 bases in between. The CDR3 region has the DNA TGTGCCACTCTCTCCGGGGGCTACGAGCAGTACTTC. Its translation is CATLSGGYEQYF.

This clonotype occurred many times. The CDR3 protein is CASSAGALERLRTDTQYF. Here the CDR3 DNA reads TGTGCCAGCAGCGCTGGGGCCCTAGAGAGGTTGCGCACAGATACGCAGTATTTT. The V gene is TRBV9, the J gene TRBJ2-3; D may be TRBD1 (5 bases). This CDR3 region has 18 residues. V lost 3 bases and J 1 base, leaving 21 bases between the germline ends. Germline V gives CDR1 SGDLS, CDR2 YYNGEE.

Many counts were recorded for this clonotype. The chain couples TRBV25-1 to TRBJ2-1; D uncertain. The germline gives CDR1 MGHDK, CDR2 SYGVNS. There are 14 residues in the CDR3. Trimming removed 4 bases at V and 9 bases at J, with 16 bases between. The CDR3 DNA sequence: TGTGCCAGCAGTGCAACGACTGCCATCGGTGAGCAGTTCTTC. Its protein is CASSATTAIGEQFF.

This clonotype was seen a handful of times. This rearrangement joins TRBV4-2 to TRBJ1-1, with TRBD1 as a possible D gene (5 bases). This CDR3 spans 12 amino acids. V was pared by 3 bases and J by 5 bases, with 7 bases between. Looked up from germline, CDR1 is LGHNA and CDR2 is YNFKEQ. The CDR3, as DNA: TGTGCCAGCAGCCAGGGGCGTACTGAAGCTTTCTTT. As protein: CASSQGRTEAFF.

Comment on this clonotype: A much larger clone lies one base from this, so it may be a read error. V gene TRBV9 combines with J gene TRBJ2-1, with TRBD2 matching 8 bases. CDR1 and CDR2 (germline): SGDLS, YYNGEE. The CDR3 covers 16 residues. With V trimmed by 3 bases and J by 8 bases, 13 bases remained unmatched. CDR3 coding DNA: TGTGCCAGCAGCGAGAGGGGTAGCGGGAATCTCGATGAGCAGTTCTTC. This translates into CASSERGSGNLDEQFF.

The CDR3 protein is CASSGSRIPYEQYF. DNA of the CDR3: TGTGCCAGCAGCGGTAGTCGGATCCCCTACGAGCAGTACTTC. This chain uses TRBV27 with TRBJ2-7; D gene ambiguous. CDR1 and CDR2 from the germline V gene are MNHEY and SMNVEV (reference sequence). This CDR3 has 14 residues. Between the trimmed V and J ends, which lost 6 bases and 2 bases, there was a span of 14 bases.

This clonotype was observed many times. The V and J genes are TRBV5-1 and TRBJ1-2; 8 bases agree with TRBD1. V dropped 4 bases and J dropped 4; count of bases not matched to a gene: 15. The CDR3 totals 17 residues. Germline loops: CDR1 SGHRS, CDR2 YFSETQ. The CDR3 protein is CASSGGQVINFGYGYTF. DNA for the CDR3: TGCGCCAGCAGCGGGGGACAGGTTATCAACTTCGGCTATGGCTACACCTTC.

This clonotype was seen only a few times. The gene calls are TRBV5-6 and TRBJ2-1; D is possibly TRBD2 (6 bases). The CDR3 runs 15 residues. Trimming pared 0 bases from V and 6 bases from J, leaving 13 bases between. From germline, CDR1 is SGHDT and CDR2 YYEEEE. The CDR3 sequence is CASSLGLGTFNEQFF. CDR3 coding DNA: TGTGCCAGCAGCTTGGGACTAGGAACTTTCAATGAGCAGTTCTTC. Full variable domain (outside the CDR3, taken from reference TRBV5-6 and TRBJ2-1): DAGVTQSPTHLIKTRGQQVTLRCSPKSGHDTVSWYQQALGQGPQFIFQYYEEEERQRGNFPDRFSGHQFPNYSSELNVNALLLGDSALYLCASSLGLGTFNEQFFGPGTRLTVL.

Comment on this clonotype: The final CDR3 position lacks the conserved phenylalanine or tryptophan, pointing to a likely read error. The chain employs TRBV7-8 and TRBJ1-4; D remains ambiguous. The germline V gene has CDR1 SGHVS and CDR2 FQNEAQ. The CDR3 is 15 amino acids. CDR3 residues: CASSLVPSTNEKLFL. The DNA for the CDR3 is TGTGCCAGCAGTTTAGTCCCGAGCACTAATGAAAAACTGTTTCTT.

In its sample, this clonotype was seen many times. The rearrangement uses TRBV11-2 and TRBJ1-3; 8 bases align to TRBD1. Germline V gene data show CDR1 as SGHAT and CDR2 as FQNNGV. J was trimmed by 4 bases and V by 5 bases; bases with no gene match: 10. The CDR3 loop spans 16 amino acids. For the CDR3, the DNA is TGTGCCAGCAGCGGCCGGTGGACAGGGTACGGAAACACCATATATTTT. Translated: CASSGRWTGYGNTIYF.

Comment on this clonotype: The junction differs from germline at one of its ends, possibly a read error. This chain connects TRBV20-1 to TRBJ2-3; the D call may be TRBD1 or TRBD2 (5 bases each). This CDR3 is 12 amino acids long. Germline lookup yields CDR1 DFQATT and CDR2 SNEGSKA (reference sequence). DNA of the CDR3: TGCAGTGCACGGGACGCCGCAGATACGCAGTATTTC. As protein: CSARDAADTQYF.

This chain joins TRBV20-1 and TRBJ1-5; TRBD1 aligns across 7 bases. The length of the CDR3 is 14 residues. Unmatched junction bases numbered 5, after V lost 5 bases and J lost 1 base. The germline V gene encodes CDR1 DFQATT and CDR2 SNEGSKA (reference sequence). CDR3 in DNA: TGCAGTGCTTTCGACAGGGCGAGCAATCAGCCCCAGCATTTT. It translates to CSAFDRASNQPQHF.

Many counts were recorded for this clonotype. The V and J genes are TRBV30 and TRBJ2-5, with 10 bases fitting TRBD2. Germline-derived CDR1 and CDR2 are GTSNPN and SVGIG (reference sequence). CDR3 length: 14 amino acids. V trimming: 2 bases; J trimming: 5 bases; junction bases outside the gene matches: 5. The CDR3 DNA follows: TGTGCCTGGAGTATACGAGCGGGAGGGGAGACCCAGTACTTC. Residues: CAWSIRAGGETQYF.

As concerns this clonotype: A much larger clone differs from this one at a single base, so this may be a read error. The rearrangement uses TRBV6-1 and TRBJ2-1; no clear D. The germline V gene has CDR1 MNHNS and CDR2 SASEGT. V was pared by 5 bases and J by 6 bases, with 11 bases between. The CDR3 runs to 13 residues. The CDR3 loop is CASSLDTGNEQFF. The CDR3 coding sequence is TGTGCCAGCAGTCTCGACACCGGCAATGAGCAGTTCTTC.

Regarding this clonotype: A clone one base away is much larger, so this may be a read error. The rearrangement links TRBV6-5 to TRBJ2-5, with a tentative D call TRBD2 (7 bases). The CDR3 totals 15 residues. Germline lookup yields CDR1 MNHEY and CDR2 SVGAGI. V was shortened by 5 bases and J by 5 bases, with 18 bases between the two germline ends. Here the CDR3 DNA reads TGTGCCAGCAGTCACGCGGGAGACCAGGGGGAGACCCAGTACTTC. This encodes CASSHAGDQGETQYF.

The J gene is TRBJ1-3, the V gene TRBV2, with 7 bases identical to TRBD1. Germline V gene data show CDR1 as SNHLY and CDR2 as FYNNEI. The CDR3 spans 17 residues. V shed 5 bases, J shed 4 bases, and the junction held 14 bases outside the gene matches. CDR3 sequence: CASSLTGDGGLGNTIYF. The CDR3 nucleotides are TGTGCCAGCAGTCTAACAGGGGATGGGGGACTGGGAAACACCATATATTTT.

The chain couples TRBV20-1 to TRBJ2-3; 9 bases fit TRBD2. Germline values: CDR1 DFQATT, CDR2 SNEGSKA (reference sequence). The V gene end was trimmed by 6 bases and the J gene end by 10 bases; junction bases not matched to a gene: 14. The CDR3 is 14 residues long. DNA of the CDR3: TGCAGTGCGACCGGACTAGCGCGAACGGCTGCGCAGTATTTT. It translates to CSATGLARTAAQYF.

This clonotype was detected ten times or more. In nucleotides, the CDR3 is TGTGCCAGCAGCTCCTTGGGACTAGCGGGAGTAGATACGCAGTATTTT. Protein sequence: CASSSLGLAGVDTQYF. V usage is TRBV11-3 and J usage is TRBJ2-3, with TRBD2 matching over 14 bases. This CDR3 region has 16 residues. The trim removed 4 bases at V and 5 bases at J, leaving 5 bases unmatched. The V gene's germline CDR1 is SGHNT and CDR2 YENEEA.

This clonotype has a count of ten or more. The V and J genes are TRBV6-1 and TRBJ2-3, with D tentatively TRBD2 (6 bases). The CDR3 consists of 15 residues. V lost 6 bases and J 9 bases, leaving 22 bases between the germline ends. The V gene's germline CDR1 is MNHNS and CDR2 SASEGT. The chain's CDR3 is CASSRLAEQSSTQYF. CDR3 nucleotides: TGTGCCAGCAGCCGATTAGCGGAGCAGTCATCAACGCAGTATTTT.

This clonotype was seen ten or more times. CDR3 nucleotides: TGCGCCAGCAGCCATTTGGGACAGACGCAAGAGACCCAGTACTTC. Translating gives CASSHLGQTQETQYF. V gene TRBV4-1 combines with J gene TRBJ2-5; the match to TRBD1 covers 7 bases. Looked up from germline, CDR1 is MGHRA and CDR2 is YSYEKL. V was pared by 3 bases and J by 2 bases, with 6 bases of the junction left unmatched. The CDR3 extends over 15 amino acids.

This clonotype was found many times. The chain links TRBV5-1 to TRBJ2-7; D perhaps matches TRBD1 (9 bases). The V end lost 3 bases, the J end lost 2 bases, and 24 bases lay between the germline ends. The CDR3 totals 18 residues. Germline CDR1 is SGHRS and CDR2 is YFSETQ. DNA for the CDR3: TGCGCCAGCAGCTGGGGACAGGGAGGTAGCGGGGTACCCTACGAGCAGTACTTC. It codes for CASSWGQGGSGVPYEQYF.

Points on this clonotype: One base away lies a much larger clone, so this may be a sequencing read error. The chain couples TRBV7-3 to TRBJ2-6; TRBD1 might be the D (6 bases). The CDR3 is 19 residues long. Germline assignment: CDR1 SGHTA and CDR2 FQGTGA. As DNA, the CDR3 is TGTGCCAGCAGCTTAAATGGGGGCCCCAGGGGCTCCGGGGCCAACATCCTGACTTTC. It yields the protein CASSLNGGPRGSGANILTF.

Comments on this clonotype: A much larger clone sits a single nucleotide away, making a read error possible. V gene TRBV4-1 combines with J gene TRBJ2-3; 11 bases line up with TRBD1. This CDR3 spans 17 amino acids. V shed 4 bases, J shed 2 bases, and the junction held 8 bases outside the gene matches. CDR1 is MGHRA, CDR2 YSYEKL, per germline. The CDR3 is CASSRDRTGGITDTQYF. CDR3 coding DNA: TGCGCCAGCAGCCGAGATAGGACAGGGGGCATCACAGATACGCAGTATTTT.

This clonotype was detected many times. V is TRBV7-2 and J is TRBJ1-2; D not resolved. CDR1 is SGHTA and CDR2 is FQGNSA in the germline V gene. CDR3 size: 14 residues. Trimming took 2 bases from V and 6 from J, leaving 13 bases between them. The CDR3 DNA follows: TGTGCCAGCAGCTTATCCCCCCCGTTTGATGGCTACACCTTC. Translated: CASSLSPPFDGYTF.

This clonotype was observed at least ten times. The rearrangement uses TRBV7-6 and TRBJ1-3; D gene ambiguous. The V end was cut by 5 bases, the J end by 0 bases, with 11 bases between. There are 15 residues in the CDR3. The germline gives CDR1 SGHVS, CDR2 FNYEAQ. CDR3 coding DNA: TGTGCCAGCAGCGACGACGCTTACTCTGGAAACACCATATATTTT. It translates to CASSDDAYSGNTIYF. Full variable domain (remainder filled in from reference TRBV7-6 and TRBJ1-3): GAGVSQSPRYKVTKRGQDVALRCDPISGHVSLYWYRQALGQGPEFLTYFNYEAQQDKSGLPNDRFSAERPEGSISTLTIQRTEQRDSAMYRCASSDDAYSGNTIYFGEGSWLTVV.

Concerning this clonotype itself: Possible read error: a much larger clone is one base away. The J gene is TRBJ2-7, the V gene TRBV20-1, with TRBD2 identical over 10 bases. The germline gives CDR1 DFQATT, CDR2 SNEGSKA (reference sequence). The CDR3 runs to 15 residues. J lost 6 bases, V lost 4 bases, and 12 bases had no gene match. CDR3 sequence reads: CSAKTLAGQRSEQYF. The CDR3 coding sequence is TGCAGTGCTAAAACACTAGCGGGGCAGAGAAGCGAGCAGTACTTC.

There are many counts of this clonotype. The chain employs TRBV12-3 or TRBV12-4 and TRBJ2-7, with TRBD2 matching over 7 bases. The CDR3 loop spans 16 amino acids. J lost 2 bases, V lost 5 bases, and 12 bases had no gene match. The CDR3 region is CASSPHPSGITYEQYF. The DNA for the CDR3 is TGTGCCAGCAGTCCCCACCCTAGCGGTATCACCTACGAGCAGTACTTC.

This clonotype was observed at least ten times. The CDR3 region is CASSEATGRSAGYTF. Written as DNA, the CDR3 is TGTGCCAGCAGTGAAGCGACAGGTAGATCGGCGGGCTACACCTTC. This chain uses TRBV6-1 with TRBJ1-2; perhaps TRBD1 as D (6 bases). The CDR3 covers 15 residues. V was trimmed by 0 bases and J by 8 bases, leaving 16 bases between them. CDR1 is MNHNS, CDR2 SASEGT, per germline.

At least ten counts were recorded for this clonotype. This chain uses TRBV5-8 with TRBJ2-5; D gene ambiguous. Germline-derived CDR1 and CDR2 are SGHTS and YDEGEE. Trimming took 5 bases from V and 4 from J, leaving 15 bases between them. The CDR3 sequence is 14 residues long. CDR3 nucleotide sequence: TGTGCCAGCAGACCGACCGGTTCAAGAGAGACCCAGTACTTC. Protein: CASRPTGSRETQYF.

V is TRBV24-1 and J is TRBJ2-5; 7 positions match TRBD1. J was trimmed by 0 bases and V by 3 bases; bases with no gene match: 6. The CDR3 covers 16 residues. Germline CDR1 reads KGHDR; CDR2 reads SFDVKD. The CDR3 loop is CATSDQGGRDQETQYF. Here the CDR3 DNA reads TGTGCCACCAGTGATCAAGGGGGCCGTGACCAAGAGACCCAGTACTTC.